The TCR beta chain described here comes from a study of cytomegalovirus exposure and HLA in healthy donors. The study ran its PCR with 60 Vbeta and 13 Jbeta primers. Libraries were prepared by immunoSEQ multiplex PCR; TCRdb keeps only in-frame clonotypes and omits some of them. The data show roughly 100,000 clones, around 75% seen once. The CDR3 loop spans 13 amino acids. The J segment lost 5 bases and the V segment lost 5 bases, leaving 3 bases of the junction unmatched. In germline, CDR1 is SNHLY, CDR2 FYNNEI. The sequenced material came from PBMCs. The rearrangement links TRBV2 to TRBJ2-5; 9 nucleotides line up with TRBD2. The TCR originated in a man aged 18 to 35 in good health and CMV-seropositive. This chain's CDR3 is CASSPSGVETQYF. The CDR3 nucleotides are TGTGCCAGCAGTCCTAGCGGGGTGGAGACCCAGTACTTC.